This record looks at one T cell receptor beta chain sequence and its context. Its specificity is unknown. Drawing of blood for sampling happened at baseline, at cycle 4 day 1, and at cycle 7 day 1. The source of the sample is a study of OX40 agonist ivuxolimab in advanced cancers. Germline CDR1 SGHRS, CDR2 YFSETQ. V lost 0 bases and J 7 bases, leaving 4 bases between the germline ends. The CDR3 runs to 12 residues. Regarding the study as a whole: It was also the case that some nonresponders had low normalized T-cell clonal expansion.

Sequencing was performed with immunoSEQ multiplex PCR; in TCRdb, only in-frame clones are kept and a portion is missing. Counted here are roughly 43,000 clones, over 75% occurring once; the ten biggest clones make up around 2%. This TCR was recovered from an adult with an advanced solid tumor such as melanoma, head and neck, liver or kidney cancer. The chain carries TRBV5-1 and TRBJ2-2; D not resolved. The sample consisted of CD4+ or CD8+ T cells sorted from blood, taken in a trial of the OX40 agonist ivuxolimab. CDR3 coding DNA: TGCGCCAGCAGCTTGGACAGCGGGGAGCTGTTTTTT. It translates to CASSLDSGELFF.